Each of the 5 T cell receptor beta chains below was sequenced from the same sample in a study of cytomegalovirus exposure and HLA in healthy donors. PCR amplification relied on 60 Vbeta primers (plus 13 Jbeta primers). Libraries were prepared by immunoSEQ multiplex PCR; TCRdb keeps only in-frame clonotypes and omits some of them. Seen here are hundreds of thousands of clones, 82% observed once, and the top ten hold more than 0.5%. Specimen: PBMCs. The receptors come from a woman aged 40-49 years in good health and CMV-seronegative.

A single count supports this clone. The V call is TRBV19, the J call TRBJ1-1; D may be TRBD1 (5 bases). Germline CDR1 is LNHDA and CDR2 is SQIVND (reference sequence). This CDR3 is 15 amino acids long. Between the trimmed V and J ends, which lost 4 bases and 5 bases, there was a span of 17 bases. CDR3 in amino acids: CASSTQDGRGTEAFF. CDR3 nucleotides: TGTGCCAGTAGTACTCAGGACGGGAGGGGAACTGAAGCTTTCTTT.

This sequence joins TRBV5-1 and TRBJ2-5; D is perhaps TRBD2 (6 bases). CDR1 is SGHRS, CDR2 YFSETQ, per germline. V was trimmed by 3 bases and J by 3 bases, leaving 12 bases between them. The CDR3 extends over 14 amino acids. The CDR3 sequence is CASSSAGYKETQYF. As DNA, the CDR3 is TGCGCCAGCAGCTCCGCGGGATACAAAGAGACCCAGTACTTC.

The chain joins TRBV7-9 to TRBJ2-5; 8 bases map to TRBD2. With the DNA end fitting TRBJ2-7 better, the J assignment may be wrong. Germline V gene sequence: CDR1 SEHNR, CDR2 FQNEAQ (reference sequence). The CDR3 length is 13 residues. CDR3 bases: TGTGCCAGCAGCCAAAGCGGGGGACACGAGCAGTACTTC. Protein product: CASSQSGGHEQYF.

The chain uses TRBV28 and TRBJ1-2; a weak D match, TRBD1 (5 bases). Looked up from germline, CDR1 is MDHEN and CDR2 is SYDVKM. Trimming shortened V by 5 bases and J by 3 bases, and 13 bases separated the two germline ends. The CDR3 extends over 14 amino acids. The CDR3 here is CASSNPGVDYGYTF. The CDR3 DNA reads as TGTGCCAGCAGTAACCCGGGGGTGGACTATGGCTACACCTTC.

The CDR3 DNA sequence: TGTGCCAGCCTCCAGAATCTGAACACTGAAGCTTTCTTT. This sequence encodes CASLQNLNTEAFF. The chain couples TRBV6-1 to TRBJ1-1; D is ambiguous. The V end lost 8 bases, the J end lost 0 bases, and 10 bases lay between the germline ends. CDR3 length equals 13 residues. Germline V CDR1 and CDR2: MNHNS, SASEGT.